This record looks at one TCR beta chain sequence and its context. No antigen is known for it. This may come from a read error, since a much larger clone is one base off. This record belongs to a study of blood T cells in healthy people across ages. Whole-study results and caveats: The CMV status of each donor remained undetermined, and this could have confounded shifts in expanded clonotypes.

A J-beta primer mix and a sample-barcoded 5' primer were used in a second PCR of roughly 6 to 11 cycles. Via MiXCR, TCRdb re-called the 5' RACE reads, giving one row per CDR3 protein. Counted here are roughly 930,000 distinct CDR3 sequences, roughly 50% occurring once; the ten biggest clones make up 13%. The donors, aged roughly 6 to 100, were healthy Caucasians from Russia. The CDR3 has 13 amino acids. Germline values: CDR1 SGHRS, CDR2 YFSETQ. The chain combines TRBV5-1 with TRBJ2-5; D is ambiguous. The DNA matches TRBJ2-7 better at its end, which makes the J call doubtful. The sequence came from a man in his thirties or forties in good health. The sequenced material came from blood. DNA of the CDR3: TGCGCCAGCAGCCTAAGAGAGGACCACGAGCAGTACTTC. Its translation: CASSLREDHEQYF.